These 32 T cell receptor beta chains were sequenced from one sample in a study of blood T cell repertoires in COVID-19. TCRdb's table, derived via immunoSEQ multiplex PCR, lists solely in-frame clones and lacks some. There are approximately 150,000 clones in the sample; approximately 87% occur only once, and about 2.1% lies in the top ten. Sequences were obtained from peripheral blood. The source of these receptors is an older man with active COVID-19.

The chain links TRBV5-4 to TRBJ2-6, with D possibly being TRBD1 (5 bases). V was trimmed by 0 bases and J by 2 bases, leaving 12 bases between them. Looked up from germline, CDR1 is SGHNT and CDR2 is YYREEE (reference sequence). The CDR3 length is 17 residues. For the CDR3, the DNA is TGTGCCAGCAGCTTGGGACAGAAGGAACCTGGGGCCAACGTCCTGACTTTC. Translated: CASSLGQKEPGANVLTF.

This chain joins TRBV18 and TRBJ1-5; 11 positions match TRBD1. Germline loops: CDR1 KGHSH, CDR2 LQKENI. Trimming cost V 4 bases and J 4 bases; bases outside gene matches: 3. The CDR3 totals 15 residues. The CDR3 region has the DNA TGTGCCAGCTCACGGGGGACAGGGGGGAATCAGCCCCAGCATTTT. Amino acids: CASSRGTGGNQPQHF.

There are a few counts of this clone. V usage is TRBV19 and J usage is TRBJ2-2, with 7 nucleotides matching TRBD1. V was clipped by 7 bases and J by 4 bases; unmatched bases: 9. Germline CDR1 and CDR2: LNHDA and SQIVND (reference sequence). The CDR3 covers 15 residues. In DNA form, the CDR3 reads TGTGCCAGTACCCCGCCGGACAGGACCACCGGGGAGCTGTTTTTT. Translation gives CASTPPDRTTGELFF.

The chain couples TRBV5-1 to TRBJ2-2, with a weak D call TRBD2 (6 bases). The V and J ends lost 4 bases and 4 bases respectively, with 11 bases between them. Germline V gives CDR1 SGHRS, CDR2 YFSETQ. CDR3 length: 14 amino acids. The DNA of the CDR3 is TGCGCCAGCAGCCCCGTTAGCGGCACCGGGGAGCTGTTTTTT. This encodes CASSPVSGTGELFF.

The chain has TRBV7-3 and TRBJ2-5; maybe TRBD2 (6 bases). CDR3 length: 14 residues. The ends were cut back, 1 base at V and 2 bases at J, with 8 bases in the middle. Germline V CDR1 and CDR2: SGHTA, FQGTGA. In DNA, the CDR3 is TGTGCCAGCAGCTTAAATGGGGGGCAAGAGACCCAGTACTTC. This sequence encodes CASSLNGGQETQYF. Combining the CDR3 with reference TRBV7-3 and TRBJ2-5 gives the whole variable domain GAGVSQTPSNKVTEKGKYVELRCDPISGHTALYWYRQSLGQGPEFLIYFQGTGAADDSGLPNDRFFAVRPEGSVSTLKIQRTERGDSAVYLCASSLNGGQETQYFGPGTRLLVL.

The rearrangement links TRBV5-8 to TRBJ1-4; 10 bases match TRBD1. Trimming took 4 bases from V and 10 from J; bases not matched to a gene: 13. Germline CDR1 reads SGHTS; CDR2 reads YDEGEE. The CDR3 runs to 16 residues. Here the CDR3 DNA reads TGTGCCAGCAGCCTTCGCCGGGACAGGGGAGTAGGAAAACTGTTTTTT. Its translation: CASSLRRDRGVGKLFF. The full variable domain, its missing parts supplied by reference TRBV5-8 and TRBJ1-4, is EAGVTQSPTHLIKTRGQQATLRCSPISGHTSVYWYQQALGLGLQFLLWYDEGEERNRGNFPPRFSGRQFPNYSSELNVNALELEDSALYLCASSLRRDRGVGKLFFGSGTQLSVL.

The genes are TRBV7-9 and TRBJ1-1, with TRBD1 matching 11 bases. J was trimmed by 0 bases and V by 1 base; bases with no gene match: 7. The CDR3 runs to 18 residues. Germline CDR1 is SEHNR and CDR2 is FQNEAQ (reference sequence). The CDR3 loop reads CASSLGARDRGMNTEAFF. CDR3 DNA: TGTGCCAGCAGCTTAGGCGCAAGGGACAGGGGGATGAACACTGAAGCTTTCTTT.

The chain employs TRBV18 and TRBJ1-5, with TRBD1 matching 10 bases. V shed 3 bases and J 13 bases; nucleotides not matched to a gene: 3. Germline lookup yields CDR1 KGHSH and CDR2 LQKENI. This CDR3 contains 12 residues. Here the CDR3 DNA reads TGTGCCAGCTCACCGGGACAGGGGTTACAGCATTTT. Its translation: CASSPGQGLQHF.

This chain links TRBV3-1 (or the pseudogene TRBV3-2) with TRBJ2-7; weak D call: TRBD1 (5 bases). The germline V gene has CDR1 LGHDT and CDR2 YNNKEL (reference sequence). Between the trimmed V and J ends, which lost 1 base and 6 bases, there was a span of 13 bases. The CDR3 extends over 14 amino acids. The CDR3 DNA is TGTGCCAGCAGCCAAGGGGTAGGGGCGGTCGAGCAGTACTTC. It codes for CASSQGVGAVEQYF.

This clone occurred once. The chain recombines TRBV19 with TRBJ2-1; a possible D gene is TRBD1 (5 bases). CDR1 and CDR2 from the germline V gene are LNHDA and SQIVND (reference sequence). V was trimmed by 1 base and J by 9 bases, leaving 7 bases between them. The length of the CDR3 is 12 residues. CDR3: CASSIGQSEQFF. The DNA for the CDR3 is TGTGCCAGTAGTATAGGACAGAGTGAGCAGTTCTTC.

The chain couples TRBV3-1 (or the pseudogene TRBV3-2) to TRBJ1-1, with no clear D. The CDR3 consists of 13 residues. V was shortened by 2 bases and J by 9 bases, with 13 bases between the two germline ends. The germline V gene has CDR1 LGHDT and CDR2 YNNKEL (reference sequence). Here the CDR3 DNA reads TGTGCCAGCAGCCAACTCGAGGGAGGGAAAGCTTTCTTT. Translating gives CASSQLEGGKAFF.

This clone appeared once. The rearrangement uses TRBV29-1 and TRBJ2-7; 9 bases match TRBD2. CDR1 SQVTM and CDR2 ANQGSEA come from the germline V gene. Losses at the gene ends were 6 bases for V and 3 bases for J; bases not matched to a gene: 9. This CDR3 has 14 amino acids. In DNA, the CDR3 is TGCAGCGTCCTACTTAGAGCGGGAGGCTACGAGCAGTACTTC. Translating it yields CSVLLRAGGYEQYF.

The chain combines TRBV27 with TRBJ1-6; a weak D match, TRBD1 (6 bases). Between the trimmed V and J ends, which lost 8 bases and 4 bases, there was a span of 9 bases. The CDR3 has 13 amino acids. Germline CDR1 and CDR2: MNHEY and SMNVEV (reference sequence). CDR3 sequence: CASGGAYNSPLHF. CDR3 sequence (DNA): TGTGCCAGCGGGGGGGCTTATAATTCACCCCTCCACTTT.

CDR3 sequence: CASSKGYSSPYGYTF. Here the CDR3 DNA reads TGTGCCAGCAGCAAAGGTTACAGTTCCCCTTATGGCTACACCTTC. The chain combines TRBV21-1 with TRBJ1-2; the listed D gene, TRBD1, was not tested against the DNA. TRBV21-1 is a pseudogene segment. The CDR3 consists of 15 residues.

The V and J genes are TRBV5-1 and TRBJ1-2; D is undetermined. CDR3 length: 12 residues. CDR1 and CDR2 from the germline V gene are SGHRS and YFSETQ. Trimming left V 3 bases short and J 1 base short, with 4 bases between. The CDR3: CASSSGNYGYTF. DNA for the CDR3: TGCGCCAGCAGCTCGGGTAACTATGGCTACACCTTC.

The chain couples TRBV5-1 to TRBJ2-5; 11 bases match TRBD1. V dropped 0 bases and J dropped 2; count of bases not matched to a gene: 6. Germline V gene lookup returns CDR1 SGHRS and CDR2 YFSETQ. There are 17 residues in the CDR3. As DNA, the CDR3 is TGCGCCAGCAGCTTGGCGGACCGGGACAGGGGGCAAGAGACCCAGTACTTC. Translating gives CASSLADRDRGQETQYF. Variable domain in full (rest from reference TRBV5-1 and TRBJ2-5): KAGVTQTPRYLIKTRGQQVTLSCSPISGHRSVSWYQQTPGQGLQFLFEYFSETQRNKGNFPGRFSGRQFSNSRSEMNVSTLELGDSALYLCASSLADRDRGQETQYFGPGTRLLVL.

The CDR3: CASSFLGGVEQFF. In DNA, the CDR3 is TGTGCCAGCAGCTTCCTAGGCGGGGTTGAGCAGTTCTTC. The gene calls are TRBV7-2 and TRBJ2-1; maybe TRBD2 (6 bases). Germline V lookup: CDR1 SGHTA, CDR2 FQGNSA. Deletions cut 3 bases from V and 9 bases from J, with 12 bases between. This CDR3 is built from 13 residues.

The V gene is TRBV7-2, the J gene TRBJ2-2, with a weak D call TRBD2 (6 bases). V dropped 6 bases and J dropped 3 bases, with 17 bases sitting between them. CDR1 and CDR2 (germline): SGHTA, FQGNSA. The CDR3 spans 16 residues. The CDR3 region has the DNA TGTGCCAGCAGACTCCCCGGGGGAGGCGACACCGGGGAGCTGTTTTTT. This gives the protein CASRLPGGGDTGELFF.

The CDR3 here is CASSPTPGLPYNEQFF. Written as DNA, the CDR3 is TGTGCCAGCAGCCCTACCCCGGGACTACCCTACAATGAGCAGTTCTTC. J is TRBJ2-1 and V is TRBV9; 7 positions agree with TRBD2. CDR1 SGDLS and CDR2 YYNGEE come from the germline V gene. The CDR3 totals 16 residues. V trimming: 4 bases; J trimming: 2 bases; junction bases outside the gene matches: 9.

This chain uses TRBV14 with TRBJ1-2; D ambiguous. Trimming left V 0 bases short and J 0 bases short, with 8 bases between. The CDR3 extends over 15 amino acids. CDR1 is SGHDN and CDR2 is FVKESK in the germline V gene. The CDR3 region has the DNA TGTGCCAGCAGCCAAGAACCTAGGACTAACTATGGCTACACCTTC. Translated: CASSQEPRTNYGYTF.

CDR3 sequence: CASTSPGGIDEQYF. The CDR3 nucleotides read TGTGCCAGCACCTCCCCGGGGGGGATCGACGAGCAGTACTTC. This rearrangement joins TRBV6-6 to TRBJ2-7; 8 nucleotides match TRBD2. V was clipped by 7 bases and J by 5 bases; unmatched bases: 10. Germline V gene data show CDR1 as MNHNY and CDR2 as SVGAGI (reference sequence). The CDR3 covers 14 residues.

CDR3 sequence reads: CAWSRWGGAGNEQFF. CDR3 DNA sequence: TGTGCCTGGAGTAGATGGGGGGGCGCGGGAAATGAGCAGTTCTTC. The chain carries TRBV30 and TRBJ2-1; D may be TRBD2 (7 bases). This CDR3 is 15 amino acids long. CDR1 and CDR2 (germline): GTSNPN, SVGIG (reference sequence). V was trimmed by 2 bases and J by 7 bases, leaving 18 bases between them. Looking up the rest from reference TRBV30 and TRBJ2-1 gives the full variable domain: SQTIHQWPATLVQPVGSPLSLECTVEGTSNPNLYWYRQAAGRGLQLLFYSVGIGQISSEVPQNLSASRPQDRQFILSSKKLLLSDSGFYLCAWSRWGGAGNEQFFGPGTRLTVL.

This clone occurred once. The chain combines TRBV6-1 with TRBJ2-7; D may be TRBD1 (5 bases). CDR3 size: 12 residues. The V gene's germline CDR1 is MNHNS and CDR2 SASEGT. V was trimmed by 0 bases and J by 8 bases, leaving 8 bases between them. This CDR3 reads CASSEAKGQQYF. DNA for the CDR3: TGTGCCAGCAGTGAAGCTAAGGGGCAGCAGTACTTC.

The chain links TRBV2 to TRBJ2-1; tentative D call: TRBD2 (7 bases). Germline V lookup: CDR1 SNHLY, CDR2 FYNNEI. V lost 7 bases to trimming and J lost 9 bases, with 19 bases between them. The CDR3 is 14 amino acids. CDR3 region: CASNGGTNPFEQFF. The CDR3 bases are TGTGCCAGCAACGGGGGGACAAACCCTTTTGAGCAGTTCTTC.

V gene TRBV18 combines with J gene TRBJ2-3, with D maybe TRBD2 (5 bases). The CDR3 contains 11 residues. The germline V gene has CDR1 KGHSH and CDR2 LQKENI. V lost 6 bases and J lost 6, with 7 bases in between. This CDR3 is CASSRGDTQYF. CDR3 in DNA: TGTGCCAGCTCCCGAGGGGATACGCAGTATTTT.

The chain is built from TRBV9 and TRBJ2-7; 7 bases are a match to TRBD2. The CDR3 totals 14 residues. Germline trimming cut 4 bases from V and 6 bases from J; bases unmatched to any gene: 10. Germline V gives CDR1 SGDLS, CDR2 YYNGEE. The CDR3 DNA reads TGTGCCAGCAGCCCTAGCGGTCTATTCAGCGAGCAGTACTTC. Translation gives CASSPSGLFSEQYF.

The chain couples TRBV7-8 to TRBJ2-7; D may be TRBD1 (6 bases). V was trimmed by 0 bases and J by 0 bases, leaving 18 bases between them. Germline CDR1 and CDR2: SGHVS and FQNEAQ. The CDR3 has 18 amino acids. CDR3 DNA: TGTGCCAGCAGCTTAGCGCCGGGCCTAGGACAGTCCTCCTACGAGCAGTACTTC. This sequence encodes CASSLAPGLGQSSYEQYF. Combining the CDR3 with reference TRBV7-8 and TRBJ2-7 gives the whole variable domain GAGVSQSPRYKVAKRGQDVALRCDPISGHVSLFWYQQALGQGPEFLTYFQNEAQLDKSGLPSDRFFAERPEGSVSTLKIQRTQQEDSAVYLCASSLAPGLGQSSYEQYFGPGTRLTVT.

The CDR3 nucleotides are TGCGCCAGCAGCCAAGCGACTTCCTCCTCCTACGAGCAGTACTTC. This sequence encodes CASSQATSSSYEQYF. The rearrangement uses TRBV4-1 and TRBJ2-7, with D unclear. V was trimmed by 1 base and J by 0 bases, leaving 10 bases between them. Germline V lookup: CDR1 MGHRA, CDR2 YSYEKL. The CDR3 spans 15 residues.

The V and J genes are TRBV15 and TRBJ1-5; 8 nucleotides match TRBD1. The junction had 14 bases not matched to a gene; V was cut back by 0 bases and J by 1 base. The germline V gene encodes CDR1 LNHNV and CDR2 YYDKDF (reference sequence). This CDR3 region has 20 residues. CDR3 sequence reads: CATSRDPWTGSLGSNQPQHF. The CDR3 nucleotides are TGTGCCACCAGCAGAGATCCTTGGACAGGGAGCCTAGGGAGCAATCAGCCCCAGCATTTT.

V is TRBV18 and J is TRBJ2-7, with 11 bases that match TRBD2. In germline, CDR1 is KGHSH, CDR2 LQKENI. The CDR3 loop spans 16 amino acids. After removal of 3 bases from V and 0 bases from J, the junction contained 4 bases not matched to a gene. This CDR3 reads CASSPSGLAGSYEQYF. The DNA of the CDR3 is TGTGCCAGCTCACCCTCTGGACTAGCGGGCTCCTACGAGCAGTACTTC.

The genes are TRBV29-1 and TRBJ2-7, with 14 nucleotides matching TRBD2. This CDR3 has 15 residues. The V segment lost 6 bases and the J segment 0 bases; nucleotides outside the gene matches: 4. CDR1 and CDR2 (germline): SQVTM, ANQGSEA. CDR3 bases: TGCAGCGTGACCGGGACTAGCGGGAGCTCCTACGAGCAGTACTTC. This gives the protein CSVTGTSGSSYEQYF.

The chain combines TRBV5-4 with TRBJ2-7; 8 bases are a match to TRBD2. J gave up 2 bases and V 1 base, and 8 bases lay outside the gene matches. The CDR3 contains 16 residues. CDR1 is SGHNT and CDR2 is YYREEE in the germline V gene (reference sequence). The CDR3 reads CASSLTFGTSPYEQYF. In DNA, the CDR3 is TGTGCCAGCAGCTTGACATTTGGGACTAGTCCCTACGAGCAGTACTTC.